The T cell receptor (beta chain) described here comes from a study of shared clonotypes between healthy human individuals. Background on the study: Contributing individuals were a couple of females and a few males aged 18 to 49.

In regard to this clone: No antigen is known for it.

Points from the study as a whole: Only blood was sampled, and tissue TCR repertoires likely differ from blood ones. Deeper or shallower sequencing was expected to change how clonotypes are shared among donors. Enrolling few donors narrowed the genetic and exposure-history diversity that was represented.

Measured with immunoSEQ multiplex PCR; TCRdb has only the in-frame clones, and not every one. Of some 2.3 million clones in the sample, 80% to 95% were seen once. The CDR3 is made up of 14 amino acids. Trimming took 5 bases from V and 4 from J; bases not matched to a gene: 7. Germline V gives CDR1 SEHNR, CDR2 FQNEAQ (reference sequence). This receptor was obtained from a man younger than 35 in good health. Some clones in this sample may be carry-over from other donors' samples. Source material: naive CD4+ T cells from PBMCs. The subset here: CD45RA+ positively selected. The chain has TRBV7-9 and TRBJ1-1; 7 bases fit TRBD1. The CDR3 region is CASSSGTVATEAFF. The CDR3, as DNA: TGTGCCAGCAGCAGCGGGACAGTCGCCACTGAAGCTTTCTTT.